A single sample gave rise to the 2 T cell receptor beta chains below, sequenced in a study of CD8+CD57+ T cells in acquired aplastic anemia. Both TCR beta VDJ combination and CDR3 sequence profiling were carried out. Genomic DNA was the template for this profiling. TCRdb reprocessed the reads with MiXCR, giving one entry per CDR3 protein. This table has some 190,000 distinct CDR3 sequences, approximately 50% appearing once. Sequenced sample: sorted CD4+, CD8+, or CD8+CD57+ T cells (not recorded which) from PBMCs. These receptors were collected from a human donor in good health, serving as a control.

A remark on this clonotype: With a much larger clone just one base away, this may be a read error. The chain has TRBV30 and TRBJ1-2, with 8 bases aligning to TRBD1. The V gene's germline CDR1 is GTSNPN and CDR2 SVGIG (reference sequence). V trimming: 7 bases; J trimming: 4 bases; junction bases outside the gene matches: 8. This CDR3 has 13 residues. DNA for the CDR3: TGTGCCTTACAGGGGGTCCCCCGCTATGGCTACACCTTC. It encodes CALQGVPRYGYTF. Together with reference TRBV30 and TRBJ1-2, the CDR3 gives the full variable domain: SQTIHQWPATLVQPVGSPLSLECTVEGTSNPNLYWYRQAAGRGLQLLFYSVGIGQISSEVPQNLSASRPQDRQFILSSKKLLLSDSGFYLCALQGVPRYGYTFGSGTRLTVV.

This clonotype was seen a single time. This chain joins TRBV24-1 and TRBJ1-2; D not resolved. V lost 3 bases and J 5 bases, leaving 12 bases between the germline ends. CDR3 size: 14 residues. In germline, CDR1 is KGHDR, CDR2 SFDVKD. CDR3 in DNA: TGTGCCACCAGTGATGGAGCGATGAGATATGGCTACACCTTC. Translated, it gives CATSDGAMRYGYTF.